This record concerns one T cell receptor (beta chain) sequence. This CDR3 contains 9 residues. In the original workflow: Estimates of nucleated cell counts were drawn from the amplification of reference gene primers. This table comes from immunoSEQ multiplex PCR, and its TCRdb copy is limited to in-frame clones, with some not included. V and J calls and clone size are as listed in that table; D and trimming were resolved from the DNA. This sample has about 250,000 clones, with around four fifths found just once. These data come from a study of blood T cell repertoires in COVID-19. The rearrangement joins TRBV23-1 to TRBJ1-6; no clear D. TRBV23-1 qualifies as an ORF whose function is uncertain. This TCR derives from a woman aged 55-69 years with active or convalescent COVID-19. Sequences were obtained from peripheral blood. This chain's CDR3 is CAPCSPLHF. The DNA of the CDR3 is TGCGCTCCTTGTTCACCCCTCCACTTT.